This T cell receptor (beta chain) was identified during a study of T cell changes during pregnancy in multiple sclerosis. Assay used: immunoSEQ multiplex PCR; TCRdb lists only in-frame clones, some missing. This table holds about 40,000 clones, roughly nine tenths found once. Germline assignment: CDR1 SGHAT and CDR2 FQNNGV. V was shortened by 2 bases and J by 6 bases, with 11 bases between the two germline ends. The CDR3 is made up of 14 amino acids. The J gene is TRBJ1-3, the V gene TRBV11-2, with D maybe TRBD1 (5 bases). Sequencing used CD4+ T cells from peripheral blood mononuclear cells, obtained before pregnancy. The origin of this receptor is a female donor with multiple sclerosis, enrolled in a pregnancy study. The CDR3 region is CASSLMDITNTIYF. As DNA, the CDR3 is TGTGCCAGCAGCTTAATGGACATAACAAACACCATATATTTT.